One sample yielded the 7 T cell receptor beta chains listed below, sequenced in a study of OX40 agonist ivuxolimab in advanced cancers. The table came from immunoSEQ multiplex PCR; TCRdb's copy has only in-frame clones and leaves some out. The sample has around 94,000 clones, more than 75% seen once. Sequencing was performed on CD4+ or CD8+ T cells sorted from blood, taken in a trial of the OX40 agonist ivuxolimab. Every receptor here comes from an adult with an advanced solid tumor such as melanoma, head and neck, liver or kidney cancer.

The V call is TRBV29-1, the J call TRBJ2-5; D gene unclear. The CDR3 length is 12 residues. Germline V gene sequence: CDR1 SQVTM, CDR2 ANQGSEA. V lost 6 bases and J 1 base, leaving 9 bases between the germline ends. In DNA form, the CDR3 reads TGCAGCGTAACGAGGATCCAAGAGACCCAGTACTTC. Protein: CSVTRIQETQYF.

DNA for the CDR3: TGTGCCAGTAGTATAGCGACACTCCAAGAGACCCAGTACTTC. Translated, it gives CASSIATLQETQYF. The chain couples TRBV19 to TRBJ2-5; D call uncertain. V was pared by 1 base and J by 1 base, with 7 bases between. Germline V gene data show CDR1 as LNHDA and CDR2 as SQIVND (reference sequence). The CDR3 totals 14 residues.

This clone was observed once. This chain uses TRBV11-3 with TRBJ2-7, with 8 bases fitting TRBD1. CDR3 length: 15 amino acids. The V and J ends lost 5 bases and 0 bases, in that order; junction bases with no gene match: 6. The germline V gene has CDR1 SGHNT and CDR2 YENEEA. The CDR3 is CASSPWTGSSYEQYF. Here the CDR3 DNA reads TGTGCCAGCAGCCCGTGGACAGGGAGCTCCTACGAGCAGTACTTC.

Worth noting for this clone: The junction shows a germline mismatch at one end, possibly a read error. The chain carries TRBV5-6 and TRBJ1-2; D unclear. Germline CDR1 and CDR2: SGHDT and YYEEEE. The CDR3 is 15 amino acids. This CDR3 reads CASSLPLDPRGSRSF. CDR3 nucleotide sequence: TGTGCCAGCAGCCTGCCCTTGGACCCACGAGGATCAAGGTCCTTC.

CDR3 sequence reads: CASSLVSLLSYNEQFF. CDR3 DNA sequence: TGTGCCAGCAGCTTGGTGTCATTGCTATCCTACAATGAGCAGTTCTTC. This chain uses TRBV5-6 with TRBJ2-1; D not resolved. The germline V gene encodes CDR1 SGHDT and CDR2 YYEEEE. This CDR3 spans 16 amino acids. V was trimmed by 0 bases and J by 1 base, leaving 11 bases between them.

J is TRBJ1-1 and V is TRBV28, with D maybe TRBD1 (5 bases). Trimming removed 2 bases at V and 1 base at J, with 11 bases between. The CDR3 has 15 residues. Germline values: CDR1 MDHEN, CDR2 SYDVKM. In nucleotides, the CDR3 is TGTGCCAGCAGTTTAAGAGGGGCCCCGAACACTGAAGCTTTCTTT. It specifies CASSLRGAPNTEAFF.

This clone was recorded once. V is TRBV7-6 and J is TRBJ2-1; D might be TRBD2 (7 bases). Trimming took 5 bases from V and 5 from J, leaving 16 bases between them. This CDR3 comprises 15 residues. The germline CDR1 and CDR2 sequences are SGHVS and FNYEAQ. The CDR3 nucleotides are TGTGCCAGCAGCCCGAAGGGGGGGCAGAACAATGAGCAGTTCTTC. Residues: CASSPKGGQNNEQFF.